This T cell receptor beta chain emerged from a study of cytomegalovirus exposure and HLA in healthy donors. Findings and caveats of the study: A later look showed TCR association rates differing by HLA locus, highest for DRB1 and lowest for HLA-C.

On this clone: Its antigen remains unidentified.

This CDR3 is 15 amino acids long. Germline V CDR1 and CDR2: SGHNT, YYREEE (reference sequence). With V trimmed by 0 bases and J by 7 bases, 7 bases remained unmatched. With 60 Vbeta and 13 Jbeta primers, the PCR was carried out. Here immunoSEQ multiplex PCR was the method, and the copy in TCRdb shows in-frame clones only, minus some. Of roughly 110,000 clones listed, around two thirds are singletons. The receptor's source is a woman aged 35 to 49 in good health and CMV-seropositive. The chain joins TRBV5-4 to TRBJ2-1, with 7 nucleotides matching TRBD2. The sequenced sample consisted of PBMCs. CDR3 sequence: CASSLGGGPENEQFF. As DNA, the CDR3 is TGTGCCAGCAGCTTGGGCGGGGGTCCGGAGAATGAGCAGTTCTTC.